Sequencing of this TCR beta chain was carried out in a study of early T cells in non-severe SARS-CoV-2 infection. This clonotype was seen repeatedly, ten times or more. After removal of 1 base from V and 8 bases from J, the junction contained 14 bases not matched to a gene. Germline V CDR1 and CDR2: LNHNV, YYDKDF (reference sequence). The CDR3 sequence is 17 residues long. TCRdb re-analysed the 5' RACE reads in MiXCR, keeping a single row per CDR3 protein. In the table there are about 48,000 distinct CDR3 sequences, roughly 6.2% of which are singletons. This TCR was recovered from an adult who was a healthcare worker with PCR-confirmed SARS-CoV-2 infection or an uninfected control (not recorded which). V is TRBV15 and J is TRBJ1-2, with 9 bases lining up with TRBD1. The material sequenced was whole blood, taken at baseline. The CDR3 sequence: CATSRAGSGTGSRGYTF. CDR3 sequence (DNA): TGTGCCACCAGCAGAGCGGGCTCCGGGACAGGGTCTCGCGGCTACACCTTC.